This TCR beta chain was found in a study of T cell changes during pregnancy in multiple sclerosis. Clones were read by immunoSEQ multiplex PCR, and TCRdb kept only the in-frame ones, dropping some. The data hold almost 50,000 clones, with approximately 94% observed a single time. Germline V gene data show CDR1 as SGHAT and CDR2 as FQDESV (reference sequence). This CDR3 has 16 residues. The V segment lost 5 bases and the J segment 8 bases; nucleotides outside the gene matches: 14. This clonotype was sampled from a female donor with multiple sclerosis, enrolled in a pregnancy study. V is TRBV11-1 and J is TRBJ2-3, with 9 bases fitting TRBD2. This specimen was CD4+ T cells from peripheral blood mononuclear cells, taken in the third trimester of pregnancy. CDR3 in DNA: TGTGCCAGCAGCAGTGGGAGCGGGAGGTTGGAGAGTACGCAGTATTTT. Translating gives CASSSGSGRLESTQYF.